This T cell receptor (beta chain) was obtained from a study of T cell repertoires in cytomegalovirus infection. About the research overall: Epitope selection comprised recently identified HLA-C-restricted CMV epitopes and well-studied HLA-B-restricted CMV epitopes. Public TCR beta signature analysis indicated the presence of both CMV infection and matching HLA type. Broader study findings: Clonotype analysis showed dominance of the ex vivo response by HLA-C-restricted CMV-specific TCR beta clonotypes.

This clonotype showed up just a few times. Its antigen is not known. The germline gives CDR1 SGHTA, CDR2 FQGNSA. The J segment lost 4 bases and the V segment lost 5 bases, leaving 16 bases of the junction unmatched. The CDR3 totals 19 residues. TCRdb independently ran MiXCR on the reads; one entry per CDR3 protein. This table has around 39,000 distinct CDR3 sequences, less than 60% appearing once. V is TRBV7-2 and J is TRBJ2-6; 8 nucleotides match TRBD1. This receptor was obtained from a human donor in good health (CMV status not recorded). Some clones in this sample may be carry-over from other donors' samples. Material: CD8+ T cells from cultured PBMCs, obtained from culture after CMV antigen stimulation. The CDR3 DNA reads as TGTGCCAGCAGCCCAGAAGGGTTGGACAGGGAGTCCGGGGCCAACGTCCTGACTTTC. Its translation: CASSPEGLDRESGANVLTF.